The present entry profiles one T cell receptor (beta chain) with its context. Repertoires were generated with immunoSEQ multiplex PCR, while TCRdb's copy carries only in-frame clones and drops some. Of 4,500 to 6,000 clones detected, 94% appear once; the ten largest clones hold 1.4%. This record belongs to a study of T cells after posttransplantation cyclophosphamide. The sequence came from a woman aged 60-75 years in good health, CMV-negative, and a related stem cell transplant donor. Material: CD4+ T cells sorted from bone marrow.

The DNA of the CDR3 is TGTGCCAGCAGCTCCACACGGAACACCGGGGAGCTGTTTTTT. Residues: CASSSTRNTGELFF. The rearrangement uses TRBV7-8 and TRBJ2-2, with unresolved D. Germline V gives CDR1 SGHVS, CDR2 FQNEAQ. The CDR3 consists of 14 residues. V was cut by 4 bases and J by 1 base, with 7 bases left in between.